The T cell receptor beta chain under discussion was sequenced for a study of T cell changes during pregnancy in multiple sclerosis. The protocol was immunoSEQ multiplex PCR, while the TCRdb copy is restricted to in-frame clones and leaves out a portion. The table includes about 20,000 clones, around 90% detected once. Germline V CDR1 and CDR2: SGHDT, YYEEEE. The V end was cut by 4 bases, the J end by 5 bases, with 15 bases between. This CDR3 is built from 14 residues. This TCR came from a female donor in good health, enrolled as a control in a pregnancy study. Sequencing was performed on CD8+ T cells from peripheral blood mononuclear cells, taken in the second trimester of pregnancy. V usage is TRBV5-6 and J usage is TRBJ1-1; the D gene is possibly TRBD1 (6 bases). DNA for the CDR3: TGTGCCAGCAGCCCAATGGACAGCTGGACTGAAGCTTTCTTT. It is translated as CASSPMDSWTEAFF.